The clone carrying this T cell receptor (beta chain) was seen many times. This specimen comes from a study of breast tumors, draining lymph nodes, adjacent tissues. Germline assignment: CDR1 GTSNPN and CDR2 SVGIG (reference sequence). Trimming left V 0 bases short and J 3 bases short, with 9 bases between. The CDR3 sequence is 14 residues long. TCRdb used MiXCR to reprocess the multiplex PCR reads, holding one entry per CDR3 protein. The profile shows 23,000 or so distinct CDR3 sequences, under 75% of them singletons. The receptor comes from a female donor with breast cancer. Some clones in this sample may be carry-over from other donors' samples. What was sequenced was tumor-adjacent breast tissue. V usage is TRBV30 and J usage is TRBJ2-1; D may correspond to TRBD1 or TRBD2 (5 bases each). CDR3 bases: TGTGCCTGGAGTGTTGGGACGGACTACAATGAGCAGTTCTTC. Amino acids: CAWSVGTDYNEQFF.